This TCR beta chain was captured by sequencing in a study of T cell changes during pregnancy in multiple sclerosis. The data were produced by immunoSEQ multiplex PCR, yet TCRdb's version contains in-frame clones alone and is incomplete. Among about 39,000 clones listed, over 75% were seen once. The ends were cut back, 5 bases at V and 4 bases at J, with 20 bases in the middle. Germline loops: CDR1 MNHEY, CDR2 SMNVEV (reference sequence). The length of the CDR3 is 16 residues. The sequences come from CD8+ T cells from peripheral blood mononuclear cells, collected in the first trimester of pregnancy. The gene calls are TRBV27 and TRBJ2-5; TRBD2 is a possible D gene (6 bases). The receptor comes from a female donor with multiple sclerosis, enrolled in a pregnancy study. CDR3 region: CASSPTGAVGSETQYF. CDR3 nucleotide sequence: TGTGCCAGCAGTCCCACGGGAGCGGTCGGTTCAGAGACCCAGTACTTC.